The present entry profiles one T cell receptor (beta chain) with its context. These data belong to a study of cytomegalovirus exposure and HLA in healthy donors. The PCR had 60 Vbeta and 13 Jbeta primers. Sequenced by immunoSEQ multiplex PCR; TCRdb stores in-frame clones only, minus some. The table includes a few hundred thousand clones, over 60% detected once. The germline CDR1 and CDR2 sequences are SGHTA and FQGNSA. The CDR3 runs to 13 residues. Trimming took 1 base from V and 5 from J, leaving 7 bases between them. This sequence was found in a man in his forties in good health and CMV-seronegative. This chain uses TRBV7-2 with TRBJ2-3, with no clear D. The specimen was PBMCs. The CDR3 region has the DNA TGTGCCAGCAGCTTAGTCAGGCTAGATACGCAGTATTTT. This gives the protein CASSLVRLDTQYF.